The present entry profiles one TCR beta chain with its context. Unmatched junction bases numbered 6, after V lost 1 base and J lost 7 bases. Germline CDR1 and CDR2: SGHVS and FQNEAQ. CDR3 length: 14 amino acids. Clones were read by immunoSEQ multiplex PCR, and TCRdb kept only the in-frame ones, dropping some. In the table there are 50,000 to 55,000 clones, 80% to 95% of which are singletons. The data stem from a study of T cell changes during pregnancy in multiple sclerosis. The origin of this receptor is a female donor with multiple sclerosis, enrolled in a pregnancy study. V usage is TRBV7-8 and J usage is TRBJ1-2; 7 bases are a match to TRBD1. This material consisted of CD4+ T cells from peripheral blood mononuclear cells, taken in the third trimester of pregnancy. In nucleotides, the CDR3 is TGTGCCAGCAGCTTAGAGAGGGGGCTAGGTGGCTACACCTTC. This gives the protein CASSLERGLGGYTF.